This T cell receptor beta chain was recovered during a study of cytomegalovirus exposure and HLA in healthy donors. This CDR3 has 14 amino acids. Germline V gene lookup returns CDR1 MNHEY and CDR2 SVGAGI. V dropped 6 bases and J dropped 1 base, with 13 bases sitting between them. It was with 60 Vbeta and 13 Jbeta primers that the PCR ran. The table came from immunoSEQ multiplex PCR; TCRdb's copy has only in-frame clones and leaves some out. The sample gives roughly 200,000 clones, about 86% of which show up once; roughly 0.33% is in the top ten. Sequenced input: PBMCs. This rearrangement joins TRBV6-5 to TRBJ2-7; TRBD1 is a possible D gene (8 bases). This receptor was identified in a woman in her thirties in good health and CMV-seronegative. The CDR3 spells CASSGQGLSYEQYF. The CDR3 DNA reads TGTGCCAGCAGCGGACAGGGACTATCCTACGAGCAGTACTTC.